This T cell receptor beta chain was recovered during a study of T cell responses to AZD1222 COVID-19 vaccine. Sequenced by immunoSEQ multiplex PCR; TCRdb stores in-frame clones only, minus some. The profile shows 95,000 to 100,000 clones, roughly 87% of them singletons. The study's findings and limits: Repertoires were obtained solely post-peak T cell response. In the spike-specific TCR repertoire, nearly half reportedly target unmutated variant regions.

On this clone: No antigen is known for it.

V was cut by 3 bases and J by 3 bases, with 13 bases left in between. CDR1 SGDLS and CDR2 YYNGEE come from the germline V gene. The CDR3 extends over 15 amino acids. This chain links TRBV9 with TRBJ2-1; D might be TRBD1 or TRBD2, each matching 5 bases. The clonotype comes from an adult in good health. The sample here was peripheral blood, taken on day 0 of AZD1222 vaccination. The CDR3 nucleotides read TGTGCCAGCAGCGAGACCGGGGCAAGCTACAATGAGCAGTTCTTC. It codes for CASSETGASYNEQFF.